A selection of T cell receptor beta chains follows, all from one sample in a study of T cells after yellow fever vaccination. A single record per CDR3 protein comes from TCRdb applying MiXCR to the 5' RACE reads. The sample consists of some 600,000 distinct CDR3 sequences, around 12% of them appearing once. This material consisted of PBMCs, taken on the day of the yellow fever booster vaccination. These receptors came from a man under 40 who received the YFV17D yellow fever vaccine. The CDR3 runs from the conserved cysteine through the conserved F or W. Each record gives: D gene, clone size, CDR3 length, J gene, V gene, CDR3 DNA, CDR3 protein. The D gene is left open where the match is weak. Size is stated for part of the rows, as once, few or many counts, or as a class when the clone is expanded.

>.|.|12|TRBJ1-1|TRBV5-1
TGCGCCAGCAGCTTGGCTGGCGGTGAAGCTTTCTTT
CASSLAGGEAFF
>.|.|12|TRBJ1-1|TRBV11-2
TGTGCCAGCAGGCGAGGTATTATCGGAGCTTTCTTT
CASRRGIIGAFF
>TRBD2|.|14|TRBJ2-1|TRBV29-1
TGCAGCGTTTTAGCGGGAAGCTCCTACAATGAGCAGTTCTTC
CSVLAGSSYNEQFF
>.|many|18|TRBJ2-3|TRBV5-6
TGTGCCAGCAGCTCGTCCCGGTCTGAAGCACGACCCCCCGATACGCAGTATTTT
CASSSSRSEARPPDTQYF
>.|.|15|TRBJ2-1|TRBV7-6
TGTGCCAGCAGCTCATCCGGGACGGCATACAATGAGCAGTTCTTC
CASSSSGTAYNEQFF
>TRBD2|.|14|TRBJ2-7|TRBV6-1
TGTGCCAGCAGTCAGACTAGCGCCTCCTACGAGCAGTACTTC
CASSQTSASYEQYF
>.|.|14|TRBJ2-5|TRBV7-2
TGTGCCAGCAGCTTACGTGGGGGAGCGGAGACCCAGTACTTC
CASSLRGGAETQYF
>TRBD2|many|12|TRBJ2-7|TRBV29-1
TGCAGCGTTTTTAGCGGGAGGAACGAGCAGTACTTC
CSVFSGRNEQYF
>.|.|16|TRBJ1-2|TRBV30
TGTGCCTGGAGTGTAGCCCGGTGGAAACATAACTATGGCTACACCTTC
CAWSVARWKHNYGYTF
>TRBD2|.|15|TRBJ2-5|TRBV7-2
TGTGCCAGCAGCTTCCTAACTAGCGGGAAAAAGACCCAGTACTTC
CASSFLTSGKKTQYF
>.|few|14|TRBJ2-5|TRBV3-1
TGTGCCAGCAGCCAAGTGGGGGGAGAAGAGACCCAGTACTTC
CASSQVGGEETQYF
>.|.|15|TRBJ2-3|TRBV2
TGTGCCAGCAGTGAAGGACACCCGAAGACCGATACGCAGTATTTT
CASSEGHPKTDTQYF
>TRBD2|few|14|TRBJ2-1|TRBV20-1
TGCAGTGCTAGTAGACTAGCGGGAGTCAATGAGCAGTTCTTC
CSASRLAGVNEQFF
>.|few|15|TRBJ1-2|TRBV7-2
TGTGCCAGCCAGAAAATTGAAGGCGCTAAAAGTGGCTACACCTTC
CASQKIEGAKSGYTF
>.|.|16|TRBJ1-5|TRBV20-1
TGCAGTGCTAGAGGTGTCTTGACTGCGAGCAATCAGCCCCAGCATTTT
CSARGVLTASNQPQHF
>.|.|11|TRBJ1-2|TRBV29-1
TGCAGCGTTGAAGGTTCCTATGGCTACACCTTC
CSVEGSYGYTF
>TRBD2|many|15|TRBJ2-3|TRBV20-1
TGCAGTGCTAGGGGACTAGCGGAGAGCACAGATACGCAGTATTTT
CSARGLAESTDTQYF
>TRBD1|.|15|TRBJ1-1|TRBV20-1
TGCAGTACTAGCCGGGACAGTCCTCCGAACACTGAAGCTTTCTTT
CSTSRDSPPNTEAFF
>TRBD2|once|13|TRBJ2-7|TRBV7-8
TGTGCCAGCAGCTCGGGACTAAGATACGAGCAGTACTTC
CASSSGLRYEQYF
>TRBD1|few|16|TRBJ2-4|TRBV7-2
TGTGCCAGCAGCTTAGCCGCGGACAGGGCGAGGAACATTCAGTACTTC
CASSLAADRARNIQYF
>.|few|15|TRBJ2-6|TRBV7-9
TGTGCCAGCGGACATCCTGTCTCTGGGGCCAACGTCCTGACTTTC
CASGHPVSGANVLTF
>TRBD2|.|17|TRBJ2-1|TRBV7-2
TGTGCCAGCAGCTTATTTCAACTAGCGGATTTATACAATGAGCAGTTCTTC
CASSLFQLADLYNEQFF
>TRBD1|many|17|TRBJ2-7|TRBV18
TGTGCCAGCTCACCCCTTCCCGGGACAGGGGGACCCTACGAGCAGTACTTC
CASSPLPGTGGPYEQYF
>.|.|11|TRBJ1-1|TRBV6-5
TGTGCCAGCAGAAAACGGGGGGACGCTTTCTTT
CASRKRGDAFF
>.|.|13|TRBJ1-5|TRBV12-3/TRBV12-4
TGTGCCAGCAGACTGGGGCGTGATCAGCCCCAGCATTTT
CASRLGRDQPQHF
>.|.|13|TRBJ2-7|TRBV6-1
TGTGCCAGCAGTACCACGCCCCGGGACGCTCAGTACTTC
CASSTTPRDAQYF
>.|.|14|TRBJ2-7|TRBV27
TGTGCCAGCAGTCAGACAGGAGGGTTTCACGAGCAGTACTTC
CASSQTGGFHEQYF
>TRBD2|.|17|TRBJ2-2|TRBV12-3/TRBV12-4
TGTGCCAGCAACTTGGGACTAGCGGGAGGGAACACCGGGGAGCTGTTTTTT
CASNLGLAGGNTGELFF
>.|few|15|TRBJ2-5|TRBV6-2/TRBV6-3
TGTGCCAGCAGTTACGAGGCAGGCGGGGAAGAGACCCAGTACTTC
CASSYEAGGEETQYF
>TRBD1|few|14|TRBJ2-7|TRBV12-3/TRBV12-4
TGTGCCAGCGGGACAGCTAGTCGCGCCTACGAGCAGTACTTC
CASGTASRAYEQYF
>.|.|14|TRBJ2-6|TRBV29-1
TGCAGCGTCGCGACGAGATCCGGGGCCAACGTCCTGACTTTC
CSVATRSGANVLTF
>.|few|13|TRBJ2-7|TRBV20-1
TGCAGTGCTAATAACAGGGATTCGTACGAGCAGTACTTC
CSANNRDSYEQYF
>.|.|14|TRBJ2-5|TRBV5-4
TGTGCCAGCAGCTTGGTGGTGGGAGAGGAGACCCAGTACTTC
CASSLVVGEETQYF
>TRBD1|.|15|TRBJ2-7|TRBV9
TGTGCCAGCAGCGTGGCCGGGACAGGGGCCTACGAGCAGTACTTC
CASSVAGTGAYEQYF
>.|.|17|TRBJ2-7|TRBV15
TGTGCCACCAGCAGAGAGGGGGTCCAAACCGAGCCTTACGAGCAGTACTTC
CATSREGVQTEPYEQYF
>.|.|15|TRBJ2-3|TRBV5-1
TGCGCCAGCAGCCTAGGAAGGGGAACGGCAGATACGCAGTATTTT
CASSLGRGTADTQYF
>.|.|15|TRBJ2-1|TRBV20-1
TGCAGTGCTAGAATAATCCCCCGGGGATACAATGAGCAGTTCTTC
CSARIIPRGYNEQFF
>.|.|15|TRBJ1-5|TRBV10-3
TGTGCCATCAGTGAGCTAGGGCAGGGGAATCAGCCCCAGCATTTT
CAISELGQGNQPQHF
>.|few|14|TRBJ2-3|TRBV27
TGTGCCAGCAGTCGGGAGCCCCGCACAGATACGCAGTATTTT
CASSREPRTDTQYF
>.|few|11|TRBJ1-1|TRBV6-4
TGTGCCAGCGGGGGGATGACTGAAGCTTTCTTT
CASGGMTEAFF
>.|.|14|TRBJ2-1|TRBV12-5
TGTGTTAGTGGTTTAGGGACCACCTACAATGAGCAGTTCTTC
CVSGLGTTYNEQFF
>.|.|15|TRBJ2-5|TRBV7-9
TGTGCCAGCAGCTTAGCCCGACAGTCCTGGGAGACCCAGTACTTC
CASSLARQSWETQYF
>TRBD1|.|13|TRBJ2-5|TRBV2
TGTGCCAGCAACGGGGACAGTCAAGAGACCCAGTACTTC
CASNGDSQETQYF
>.|few|17|TRBJ2-1|TRBV24-1
TGTGCCACCAGTGATTTTTTGGGGGGTCCTTTTGGCAATGAGCAGTTCTTC
CATSDFLGGPFGNEQFF
>.|many|17|TRBJ1-2|TRBV20-1
TGCAGTGCTAGAGATGGCGCAAGGGGGAGCCCGTTTTATGGCTACACCTTC
CSARDGARGSPFYGYTF
>.|few|15|TRBJ2-1|TRBV27
TGTGCCAGCAGTTTATCACCGGGAGCAAGCAATGAGCAGTTCTTC
CASSLSPGASNEQFF
>.|.|13|TRBJ2-5|TRBV7-2
TGTGCCAGCCATAGGGGGAGGGGTGAGACCCAGTACTTC
CASHRGRGETQYF
>.|.|15|TRBJ2-2|TRBV12-3/TRBV12-4
TGTGCCAGCATCTACCAGGGCCCGAACACCGGGGAGCTGTTTTTT
CASIYQGPNTGELFF
>.|once|12|TRBJ2-5|TRBV5-5
TGTGCCAGCAGCTCGATGGAAGAGACCCAGTACTTC
CASSSMEETQYF
>.|.|13|TRBJ2-5|TRBV7-9
TGTGCCAGCATCCCCCCTGGGCGTGAGACCCAGTACTTC
CASIPPGRETQYF
>.|.|12|TRBJ2-7|TRBV24-1
TGTGCCACCAGTGATTGGGCAGGGCTGCAGTACTTC
CATSDWAGLQYF
>TRBD1|few|14|TRBJ2-2|TRBV20-1
TGCAGTGGCGGGGGACAGGGGAACACCGGGGAGCTGTTTTTT
CSGGGQGNTGELFF
>TRBD2|.|16|TRBJ2-1|TRBV18
TGTGCCAGCTCACCTCAAGGGACTAGCGGGACTGGAGAGCAGTTCTTC
CASSPQGTSGTGEQFF
>.|few|17|TRBJ2-7|TRBV13
TGTGCCAGCAGCTTAGGGAGCTCCGGGACTGGATTCTACGAGCAGTACTTC
CASSLGSSGTGFYEQYF
>.|.|13|TRBJ2-1|TRBV28
TGTGCCAGCAGTGGATACAGGGAGGATGAGCAGTTCTTC
CASSGYREDEQFF
>.|.|16|TRBJ2-7|TRBV5-1
TGCGCCAGCAGCTCGGCTACGTCGGTGAGCGGTTACGAGCAGTACTTC
CASSSATSVSGYEQYF
>TRBD1|.|16|TRBJ1-5|TRBV20-1
TGCAGTGCTGGAAACTCCGGGACAGATAGCAATCAGCCCCAGCATTTT
CSAGNSGTDSNQPQHF
>.|few|15|TRBJ2-7|TRBV6-5
TGTGCCAGCAGTTCCGAACGACTAGATTCATACGAGCAGTACTTC
CASSSERLDSYEQYF